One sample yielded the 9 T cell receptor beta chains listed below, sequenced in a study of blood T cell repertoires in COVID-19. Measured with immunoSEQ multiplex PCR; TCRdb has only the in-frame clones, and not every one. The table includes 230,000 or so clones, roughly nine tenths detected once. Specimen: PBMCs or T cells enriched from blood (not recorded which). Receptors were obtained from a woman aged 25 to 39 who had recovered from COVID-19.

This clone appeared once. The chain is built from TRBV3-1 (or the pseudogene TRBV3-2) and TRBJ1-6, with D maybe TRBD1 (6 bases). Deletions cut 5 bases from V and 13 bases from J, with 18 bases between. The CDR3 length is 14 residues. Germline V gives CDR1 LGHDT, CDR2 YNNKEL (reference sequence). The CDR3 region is CASSVGQLRLPLHF. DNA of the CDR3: TGTGCCAGCAGCGTTGGACAGCTCCGCCTCCCCCTCCACTTT.

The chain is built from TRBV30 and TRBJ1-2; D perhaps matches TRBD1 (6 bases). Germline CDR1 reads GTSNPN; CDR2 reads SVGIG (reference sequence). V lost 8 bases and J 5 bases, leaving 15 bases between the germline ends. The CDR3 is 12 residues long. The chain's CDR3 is CAERDTGYGYTF. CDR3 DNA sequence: TGTGCCGAAAGGGACACAGGTTATGGCTACACCTTC.

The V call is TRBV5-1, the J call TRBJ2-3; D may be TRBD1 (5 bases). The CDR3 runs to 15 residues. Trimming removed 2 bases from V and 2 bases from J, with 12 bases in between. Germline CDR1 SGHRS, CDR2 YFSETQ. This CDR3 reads CASSFTRANTDTQYF. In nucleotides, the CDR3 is TGCGCCAGCAGCTTTACCAGGGCCAACACAGATACGCAGTATTTT.

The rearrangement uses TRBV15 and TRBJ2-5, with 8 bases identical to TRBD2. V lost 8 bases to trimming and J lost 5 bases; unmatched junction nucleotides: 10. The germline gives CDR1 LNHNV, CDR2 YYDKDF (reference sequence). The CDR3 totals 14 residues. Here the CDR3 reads CATANGGARETQYF. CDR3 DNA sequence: TGTGCCACCGCTAACGGGGGGGCCAGGGAGACCCAGTACTTC.

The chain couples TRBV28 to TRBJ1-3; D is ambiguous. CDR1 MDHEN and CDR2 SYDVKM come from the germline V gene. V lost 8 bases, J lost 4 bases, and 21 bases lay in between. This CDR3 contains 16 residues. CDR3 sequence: CASQLPLGSGGNTIYF. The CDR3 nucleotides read TGTGCCAGCCAACTACCTTTGGGGAGTGGGGGAAACACCATATATTTT.

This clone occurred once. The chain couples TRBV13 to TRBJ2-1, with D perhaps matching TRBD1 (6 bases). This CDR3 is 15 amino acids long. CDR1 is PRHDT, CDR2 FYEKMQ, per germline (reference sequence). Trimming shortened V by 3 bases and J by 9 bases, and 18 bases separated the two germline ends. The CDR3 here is CASSFENRVVSEQFF. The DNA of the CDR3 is TGTGCCAGCAGCTTCGAAAACAGGGTTGTTAGTGAGCAGTTCTTC.

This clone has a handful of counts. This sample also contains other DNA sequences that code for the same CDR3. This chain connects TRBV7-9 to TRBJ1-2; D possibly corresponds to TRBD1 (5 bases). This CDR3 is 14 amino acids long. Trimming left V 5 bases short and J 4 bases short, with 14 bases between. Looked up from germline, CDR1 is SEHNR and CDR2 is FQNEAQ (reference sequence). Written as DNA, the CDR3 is TGTGCCAGCAGCGCAACCGGGACTGCCTATGGCTACACCTTC. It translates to CASSATGTAYGYTF.

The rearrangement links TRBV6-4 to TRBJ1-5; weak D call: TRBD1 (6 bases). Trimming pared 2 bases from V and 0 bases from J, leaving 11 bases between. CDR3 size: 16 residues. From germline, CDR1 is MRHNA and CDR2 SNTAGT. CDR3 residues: CASSDGGGYSNQPQHF. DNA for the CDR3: TGTGCCAGCAGTGACGGGGGGGGCTATAGCAATCAGCCCCAGCATTTT.

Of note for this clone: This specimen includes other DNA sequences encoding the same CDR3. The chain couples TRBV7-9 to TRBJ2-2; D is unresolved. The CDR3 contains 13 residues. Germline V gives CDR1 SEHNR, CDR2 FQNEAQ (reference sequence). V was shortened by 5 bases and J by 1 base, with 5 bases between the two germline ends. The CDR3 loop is CASSPLNTGELFF. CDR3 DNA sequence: TGTGCCAGCAGCCCCTTGAACACCGGGGAGCTGTTTTTT.